Given below is one T cell receptor (beta chain) in context. This sample was included in a study of cytomegalovirus exposure and HLA in healthy donors. Overall study context: A subsequent analysis reported that the roughly 120 validation repertoires were produced on the same platform that had also been used for the roughly 710 first-cohort repertoires.

Data came from immunoSEQ multiplex PCR; TCRdb stores just in-frame clones and leaves some out. The table has some 140,000 clones, 70% to 90% seen once. V lost 7 bases and J 4 bases, leaving 15 bases between the germline ends. The germline gives CDR1 SNHLY, CDR2 FYNNEI. There are 14 residues in the CDR3. The TCR comes from a woman in her twenties or thirties in good health and CMV-seronegative. The chain is built from TRBV2 and TRBJ2-3, with D perhaps TRBD2 (6 bases). The sequencing sample was made of PBMCs. The CDR3 is CASNSGRSPDTQYF. Here the CDR3 DNA reads TGTGCCAGCAACAGCGGGCGGTCCCCAGATACGCAGTATTTT.